This TCR beta chain was sequenced during a study of beta chain features in type 1 diabetes. CDR1 is MGHDK, CDR2 SYGVNS, per germline. CDR3 length: 15 residues. With V trimmed by 2 bases and J by 9 bases, 9 bases remained unmatched. Overall study findings and caveats: Shorter TCRB CDR3s, moderately but significantly so, were found in Type 1 diabetes patients in all four CD4+ subsets. Cells expressing TCR highly could be over-represented by cDNA sequencing. The naive, central memory and Treg TCRB repertoires looked more alike in patients than they did in healthy donors.

Researchers reported sorting CD4+ naive, central memory, regulatory and stem cell-like memory cells via CD45RO/CCR7/CD25/CD127/CD95/CD27. A note on this clone: Its cognate antigen is unknown.

cDNA synthesis used the whole RNA isolate, giving expressed TCRB sequences. Clones were sequenced by immunoSEQ multiplex PCR, and TCRdb holds only the in-frame ones, with some missing. This sample has roughly 240,000 clones, with roughly 70% found just once. Sequencing input: naive CD4+ T cells from blood. The clonotype was recovered from a man aged 25-45 years in good health. This rearrangement joins TRBV25-1 to TRBJ2-1; 8 nucleotides match TRBD1. In nucleotides, the CDR3 is TGTGCCAGCAGTGAAAGTCGCAGGGGGCATGGTGAGCAGTTCTTC. Translation gives CASSESRRGHGEQFF.